These 32 T cell receptor beta chains share one sample of origin, sequenced in a study of blood T cells in healthy people across ages. For the second PCR, which ran for about 7 to 11 cycles, a sample-barcoded 5' primer and a J-beta primer mix were used. Each CDR3 protein gets one entry after TCRdb re-called the 5' RACE reads with MiXCR. The sample lists about 720,000 distinct CDR3 sequences, 22% occurring once. Sequenced material: blood. These receptors were taken from a man between 65 and 85 years old in good health.

This clonotype was picked up a small number of times. The genes are TRBV4-2 and TRBJ2-1; the D gene is possibly TRBD1 (5 bases). From germline, CDR1 is LGHNA and CDR2 YNFKEQ. The CDR3 spans 17 residues. The V end lost 1 base, the J end lost 0 bases, and 13 bases lay between the germline ends. This CDR3 reads CASSQGPGSSSYNEQFF. The CDR3 DNA reads TGTGCCAGCAGCCAAGGACCAGGGTCCAGCTCCTACAATGAGCAGTTCTTC.

This clonotype has ten or more counts. The chain carries TRBV6-1 and TRBJ2-1; D unclear. This CDR3 has 12 amino acids. Germline-derived CDR1 and CDR2 are MNHNS and SASEGT. V lost 8 bases and J lost 6, with 11 bases in between. The CDR3 nucleotides are TGTGCCAGCGTATTAAGGGTCAATGAGCAGTTCTTC. It is translated as CASVLRVNEQFF.

The rearrangement uses TRBV4-3 and TRBJ2-2; D is perhaps TRBD2 (5 bases). There are 15 residues in the CDR3. Germline V CDR1 and CDR2: LGHNA, YSLEER. V was clipped by 1 base and J by 2 bases, with 8 bases between them. CDR3 protein: CASSQGGQNTGELFF. The CDR3 DNA is TGCGCCAGCAGCCAAGGAGGGCAAAACACCGGGGAGCTGTTTTTT.

This clonotype was found a few times. The V gene is TRBV10-2, the J gene TRBJ2-1; maybe TRBD2 (5 bases). The germline V gene has CDR1 WSHSY and CDR2 SAAADI. This CDR3 spans 15 amino acids. The V gene lost 7 bases and the J gene lost 4 bases, with 17 bases spanning the gap. CDR3 DNA: TGCGCCAGCAATGCGGCCGCGGGCCATTACAATGAGCAGTTCTTC. Its protein product is CASNAAAGHYNEQFF.

This clonotype showed up just once. The chain links TRBV9 to TRBJ1-3, with D uncertain. V lost 2 bases, J lost 0 bases, and 9 bases lay in between. Germline CDR1 and CDR2: SGDLS and YYNGEE. There are 15 residues in the CDR3. This chain's CDR3 is CASSVMAASGNTIYF. DNA of the CDR3: TGTGCCAGCAGCGTTATGGCGGCCTCTGGAAACACCATATATTTT. The full variable domain, completed using reference TRBV9 and TRBJ1-3, is DSGVTQTPKHLITATGQRVTLRCSPRSGDLSVYWYQQSLDQGLQFLIQYYNGEERAKGNILERFSAQQFPDLHSELNLSSLELGDSALYFCASSVMAASGNTIYFGEGSWLTVV.

The chain recombines TRBV5-1 with TRBJ2-1; 9 positions match TRBD2. V gave up 4 bases and J gave up 0 bases; unmatched junction bases: 8. The CDR3 has 17 amino acids. Germline CDR1 SGHRS, CDR2 YFSETQ. DNA for the CDR3: TGCGCCAGCAGCAGAAGCGGGAGGACGAGCTCCTACAATGAGCAGTTCTTC. Translated, it gives CASSRSGRTSSYNEQFF.

CDR3 sequence: CASSDYRGRSDTQYF. The CDR3 DNA follows: TGTGCCAGCAGTGACTACAGGGGGCGATCAGATACGCAGTATTTT. The rearrangement uses TRBV6-5 and TRBJ2-3; 9 nucleotides agree with TRBD1. Germline lookup yields CDR1 MNHEY and CDR2 SVGAGI. Trimming at V came to 5 bases and at J to 4 bases, leaving 7 bases not matched to a gene. CDR3 length equals 15 residues.

This clonotype was seen a few times. The J gene is TRBJ1-2, the V gene TRBV3-1; D is undetermined. V lost 0 bases, J lost 3 bases, and 5 bases lay in between. The germline CDR1 and CDR2 sequences are LGHDT and YNNKEL (reference sequence). CDR3 length equals 13 residues. The CDR3 spells CASSQEHDYGYTF. The CDR3 region has the DNA TGTGCCAGCAGCCAAGAGCACGACTATGGCTACACCTTC.

There are a few counts of this clonotype. The J gene is TRBJ1-1, the V gene TRBV5-1, with D possibly TRBD1 on 5 matching bases. Trimming took off 6 bases at V and 5 bases at J, with 17 bases between the two ends. The germline CDR1 and CDR2 sequences are SGHRS and YFSETQ. The CDR3 is made up of 14 amino acids. CDR3 protein: CASKVPGDGTEAFF. DNA of the CDR3: TGCGCCAGCAAAGTCCCGGGGGACGGTACTGAAGCTTTCTTT.

This clonotype was observed a few times. J is TRBJ1-2 and V is TRBV30; 8 nucleotides match TRBD1. Germline V CDR1 and CDR2: GTSNPN, SVGIG (reference sequence). The CDR3 totals 17 residues. V dropped 0 bases and J dropped 1; count of bases not matched to a gene: 10. Here the CDR3 DNA reads TGTGCCTGGAGTGTAGGACTTTCGGACAGGGTTAACTATGGCTACACCTTC. Its protein is CAWSVGLSDRVNYGYTF.

This clonotype was picked up many times. V is TRBV20-1 and J is TRBJ2-1, with 10 bases fitting TRBD2. Per germline, CDR1 DFQATT and CDR2 SNEGSKA (reference sequence). J gave up 8 bases and V 4 bases, and 8 bases lay outside the gene matches. The CDR3 contains 14 residues. The CDR3: CSATGTSVFDEQFF. The DNA of the CDR3 is TGCAGTGCTACCGGGACTAGCGTTTTCGATGAGCAGTTCTTC.

The chain uses TRBV20-1 and TRBJ1-1; D gene unclear. CDR3 length: 11 residues. Germline V gene sequence: CDR1 DFQATT, CDR2 SNEGSKA (reference sequence). CDR3 residues: CRAVEDTEAFF. The CDR3 coding sequence is TGCAGGGCCGTGGAGGACACTGAAGCTTTCTTT.

This chain connects TRBV7-3 to TRBJ2-2, with D uncertain. CDR3 length equals 15 residues. The V end lost 5 bases, the J end lost 4 bases, and 14 bases lay between the germline ends. The germline gives CDR1 SGHTA, CDR2 FQGTGA. CDR3 region: CASSRTGAGTGELFF. In DNA form, the CDR3 reads TGTGCCAGCAGCCGAACTGGAGCAGGCACCGGGGAGCTGTTTTTT.

A few counts support this clonotype. V gene TRBV5-1 combines with J gene TRBJ2-3; D not resolved. Germline V gives CDR1 SGHRS, CDR2 YFSETQ. The length of the CDR3 is 15 residues. V was pared by 0 bases and J by 2 bases, with 10 bases between. The CDR3 region is CASSLEGRNTDTQYF. The CDR3 nucleotides are TGCGCCAGCAGCTTGGAAGGCAGAAACACAGATACGCAGTATTTT.

The V gene is TRBV19, the J gene TRBJ2-3; 8 bases fit TRBD1. The CDR3 is made up of 17 amino acids. Trimming took 6 bases from V and 0 from J; bases not matched to a gene: 11. Germline lookup yields CDR1 LNHDA and CDR2 SQIVND (reference sequence). In DNA, the CDR3 is TGTGCCAGTAGGGGGGACAGGCAGCCTGGAAGCACAGATACGCAGTATTTT. Translating gives CASRGDRQPGSTDTQYF.

The chain uses TRBV10-1 and TRBJ2-7; D may correspond to TRBD1 or TRBD2 (6 bases each). Germline assignment: CDR1 WNHNN and CDR2 SYGVQD (reference sequence). With 3 bases removed from V and 4 bases from J, the gap between germline ends came to 16 bases. This CDR3 contains 15 residues. CDR3 in amino acids: CASSDPSTGTYEQYF. CDR3 in DNA: TGCGCCAGCAGTGATCCCTCTACAGGGACTTACGAGCAGTACTTC.

The chain carries TRBV12-3 or TRBV12-4 and TRBJ2-7; weak D call: TRBD2 (5 bases). V gave up 6 bases and J gave up 0 bases, with 15 bases separating them. The CDR3 is 15 residues long. The CDR3 is CASSPLGSASYEQYF. The DNA of the CDR3 is TGTGCCAGCAGCCCTCTCGGTAGCGCCTCCTACGAGCAGTACTTC.

This clonotype occurred many times. This CDR3 reads CASSLAFVLNTEAFF. Here the CDR3 DNA reads TGTGCCAGCAGCTTAGCGTTTGTTTTGAACACTGAAGCTTTCTTT. The chain employs TRBV7-2 and TRBJ1-1; D is undetermined. CDR1 and CDR2 from the germline V gene are SGHTA and FQGNSA. Between the trimmed V and J ends, which lost 0 bases and 0 bases, there was a span of 8 bases. The CDR3 loop spans 15 amino acids. Together with reference TRBV7-2 and TRBJ1-1, the CDR3 gives the full variable domain: GAGVSQSPSNKVTEKGKDVELRCDPISGHTALYWYRQSLGQGLEFLIYFQGNSAPDKSGLPSDRFSAERTGGSVSTLTIQRTQQEDSAVYLCASSLAFVLNTEAFFGQGTRLTVV.

This clonotype was detected a few times. The chain combines TRBV10-3 with TRBJ2-7, with D unclear. V was pared by 6 bases and J by 2 bases, with 11 bases between. Germline CDR1 ENHRY, CDR2 SYGVKD. The CDR3 loop spans 13 amino acids. The chain's CDR3 is CAISVGSTYEQYF. In DNA form, the CDR3 reads TGTGCCATCAGCGTGGGCAGCACCTACGAGCAGTACTTC.

This clonotype was seen a handful of times. This chain joins TRBV29-1 and TRBJ1-5; D gene unclear. CDR3 length: 11 residues. In germline, CDR1 is SQVTM, CDR2 ANQGSEA. With 4 bases removed from V and 3 bases from J, the gap between germline ends came to 4 bases. CDR3 nucleotide sequence: TGCAGCGTTGGACACAATCAGCCCCAGCATTTT. This codes for CSVGHNQPQHF.

This clonotype was detected a few times. This chain links TRBV11-3 with TRBJ2-3; D not certain. Trimming removed 2 bases at V and 0 bases at J, with 9 bases between. Germline CDR1 is SGHNT and CDR2 is YENEEA. The CDR3 is 15 residues long. The CDR3 DNA sequence: TGTGCCAGCAGCTTATGGGCACCAAGCACAGATACGCAGTATTTT. The encoded protein is CASSLWAPSTDTQYF.

In its sample, this clonotype was seen many times. The rearrangement joins TRBV6-1 to TRBJ2-2; no reliable D call. This CDR3 has 12 residues. Germline V gene data show CDR1 as MNHNS and CDR2 as SASEGT. The V end lost 2 bases, the J end lost 6 bases, and 4 bases lay between the germline ends. The DNA for the CDR3 is TGTGCCAGCAGTGAATACCCCGGGGAGCTGTTTTTT. It translates to CASSEYPGELFF.

This clonotype turned up a few times. The chain couples TRBV5-1 to TRBJ1-1; D possibly corresponds to TRBD1 (5 bases). CDR1 SGHRS and CDR2 YFSETQ come from the germline V gene. Trimming removed 0 bases from V and 4 bases from J, with 13 bases in between. The CDR3 has 15 amino acids. The CDR3 DNA reads as TGCGCCAGCAGCTTGGCAGGGTCATTATTCACTGAAGCTTTCTTT. Protein: CASSLAGSLFTEAFF.

V gene TRBV20-1 combines with J gene TRBJ2-1; no definite D call. Trimming took 7 bases from V and 10 from J, leaving 14 bases between them. This CDR3 spans 11 amino acids. CDR1 is DFQATT, CDR2 SNEGSKA, per germline (reference sequence). The CDR3, as DNA: TGCAGTGTGGTCGGGCCTAACGAGCAGTTCTTC. As protein: CSVVGPNEQFF.

This clonotype was counted a single time. This chain uses TRBV5-6 with TRBJ1-4; 8 nucleotides match TRBD1. This CDR3 spans 18 amino acids. From germline, CDR1 is SGHDT and CDR2 YYEEEE. V gave up 0 bases and J gave up 0 bases; unmatched junction bases: 7. Here the CDR3 DNA reads TGTGCCAGCAGCTTGGCGACAGGGGCGTTGGCAACTAATGAAAAACTGTTTTTT. Its protein is CASSLATGALATNEKLFF.

V and J are TRBV7-8 and TRBJ2-4, with D possibly matching TRBD2 (6 bases). The CDR3 is made up of 16 amino acids. Trimming cost V 5 bases and J 0 bases, with 14 bases left between them. Germline V CDR1 and CDR2: SGHVS, FQNEAQ. The CDR3: CASSPRGGTAKNIQYF. In DNA form, the CDR3 reads TGTGCCAGCAGCCCCCGGGGCGGGACAGCCAAAAACATTCAGTACTTC.

This clonotype has just a few counts. The V and J genes are TRBV12-3 or TRBV12-4 and TRBJ2-7; maybe TRBD1 (5 bases). The V end lost 2 bases, the J end lost 3 bases, and 11 bases lay between the germline ends. CDR3 length: 14 residues. CDR3 nucleotide sequence: TGTGCCAGCAGTTTATCAGGGTCGGTCTACGAGCAGTACTTC. Protein sequence: CASSLSGSVYEQYF.

In its sample, this clonotype was seen a few times. The gene calls are TRBV20-1 and TRBJ2-3; 8 bases fit TRBD2. CDR1 and CDR2 (germline): DFQATT, SNEGSKA (reference sequence). The CDR3 length is 13 residues. In DNA form, the CDR3 reads TGCAGGACACTAGCGGAGAGCACAGATACGCAGTATTTT. As protein: CRTLAESTDTQYF.

The V gene is TRBV20-1, the J gene TRBJ2-5; 13 bases map to TRBD2. The better agreement between TRBJ2-1 and the DNA end casts doubt on the J call. The CDR3 loop spans 16 amino acids. The V gene's germline CDR1 is DFQATT and CDR2 SNEGSKA (reference sequence). This CDR3 reads CSASSGLAGPGNEQFF. The CDR3 region has the DNA TGCAGTGCTAGTTCGGGACTAGCGGGACCGGGTAATGAGCAGTTCTTC.

This clonotype was recorded at least ten times. The V call is TRBV7-8, the J call TRBJ2-3; D gene ambiguous. V was trimmed by 5 bases and J by 3 bases, leaving 9 bases between them. CDR3 length: 13 amino acids. Looked up from germline, CDR1 is SGHVS and CDR2 is FQNEAQ. The CDR3 DNA sequence: TGTGCCAGCAGCCCTCCAGCTACAGATACGCAGTATTTT. It codes for CASSPPATDTQYF.

Concerning this clonotype itself: The CDR3 ends on some other residue instead of the conserved phenylalanine or tryptophan, so this is likely a read error. CDR3 protein: CASSLREIGTDTQYL. The CDR3, as DNA: TGTGCCAGCAGCTTAAGGGAAATCGGCACAGATACGCAGTATTTG. The chain recombines TRBV11-3 with TRBJ2-3; D not resolved. The V end lost 2 bases, the J end lost 1 base, and 10 bases lay between the germline ends. The CDR3 consists of 15 residues. Germline CDR1 is SGHNT and CDR2 is YENEEA.

This clonotype was observed a handful of times. The chain employs TRBV12-3 or TRBV12-4 and TRBJ1-4; unclear D gene. Trimming removed 4 bases at V and 8 bases at J, with 14 bases between. The CDR3 is made up of 14 amino acids. This CDR3 is CASSSSPRGEKLFF. CDR3 DNA: TGTGCCAGCAGTTCGTCCCCCCGCGGCGAAAAACTGTTTTTT.